The sequence of this TCR beta chain was determined in a study of blood T cell repertoires in COVID-19. Turning to the study itself: PBMCs, B-cell-depleted T cells, or T cells were the source of the cDNA or gDNA that made up the material.

V was clipped by 7 bases and J by 3 bases; unmatched bases: 9. Germline V gene lookup returns CDR1 LNHDA and CDR2 SQIVND (reference sequence). The CDR3 totals 15 residues. Study processing details: Counts of nucleated cells, estimated from reference gene primer amplification, were obtained. Only in-frame clones appear in the TCRdb table, and some are missing; sequencing was by immunoSEQ multiplex PCR. V, J and clone size derive from that table, while D and trimming were established from the DNA sequence. Among more than 90,000 clones listed, approximately 80% were seen once. This receptor was obtained from a woman between 65 and 79 years old with acute or convalescent COVID-19. The sequenced sample was peripheral blood. The chain employs TRBV19 and TRBJ1-1; 9 bases map to TRBD1. As DNA, the CDR3 is TGTGCCAGTACCCGAACAGGGGGCTTGGACACTGAAGCTTTCTTT. Protein sequence: CASTRTGGLDTEAFF. The variable domain in full, with the rest retrieved from reference TRBV19 and TRBJ1-1, is DGGITQSPKYLFRKEGQNVTLSCEQNLNHDAMYWYRQDPGQGLRLIYYSQIVNDFQKGDIAEGYSVSREKKESFPLTVTSAQKNPTAFYLCASTRTGGLDTEAFFGQGTRLTVV.